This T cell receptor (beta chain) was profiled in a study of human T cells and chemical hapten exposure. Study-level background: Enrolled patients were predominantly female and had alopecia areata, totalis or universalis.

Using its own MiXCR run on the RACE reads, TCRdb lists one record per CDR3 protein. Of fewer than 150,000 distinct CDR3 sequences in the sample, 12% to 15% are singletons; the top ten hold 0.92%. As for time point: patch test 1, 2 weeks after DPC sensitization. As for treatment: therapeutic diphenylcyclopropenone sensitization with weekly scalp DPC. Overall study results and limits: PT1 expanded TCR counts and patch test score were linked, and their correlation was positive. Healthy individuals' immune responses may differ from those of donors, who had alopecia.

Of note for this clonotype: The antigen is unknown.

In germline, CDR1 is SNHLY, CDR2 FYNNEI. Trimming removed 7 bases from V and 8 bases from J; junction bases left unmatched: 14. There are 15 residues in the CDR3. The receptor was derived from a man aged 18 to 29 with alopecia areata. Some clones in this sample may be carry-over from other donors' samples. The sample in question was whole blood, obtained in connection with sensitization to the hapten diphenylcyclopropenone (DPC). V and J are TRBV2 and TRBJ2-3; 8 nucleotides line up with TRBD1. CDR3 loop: CASTLGTGYGSTQYF. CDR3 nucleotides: TGTGCCAGCACCCTCGGGACAGGTTATGGAAGTACGCAGTATTTT.